The 11 T cell receptor beta chains reported below all come from one sample, sequenced in a study of shared clonotypes between healthy human individuals. Naive CD8 cells lacked CD45RO and underwent positive selection for CCR7, leaving out terminally differentiated effector memory CD45RA+ cells. Libraries were prepared by immunoSEQ multiplex PCR; TCRdb keeps only in-frame clonotypes and omits some of them. The sample has 600,000 or so clones, 85% to 95% seen once. Sequencing was performed on naive CD8+ T cells sorted from blood. These receptors came from a woman aged 30 to 39 in good health.

The genes are TRBV27 and TRBJ2-7, with 9 bases fitting TRBD2. The CDR3 is 16 residues long. With V trimmed by 5 bases and J by 9 bases, 17 bases remained unmatched. Germline V CDR1 and CDR2: MNHEY, SMNVEV (reference sequence). CDR3 amino acids: CASSKVMSSGVLRQYF. As DNA, the CDR3 is TGTGCCAGCAGTAAGGTCATGTCTAGCGGGGTATTGCGGCAGTACTTC.

This clone was detected once. The chain is built from TRBV25-1 and TRBJ1-2; 7 positions match TRBD1. The CDR3 spans 15 residues. Germline V CDR1 and CDR2: MGHDK, SYGVNS. The ends lost 1 base at V and 5 bases at J; junction bases unmatched: 7. This CDR3 reads CASSESTGAFYGYTF. CDR3 in DNA: TGTGCCAGCAGTGAATCCACAGGGGCTTTTTATGGCTACACCTTC.

The rearrangement links TRBV10-2 to TRBJ2-3, with TRBD2 matching 9 bases. CDR1 is WSHSY, CDR2 SAAADI, per germline. This CDR3 comprises 18 residues. J gave up 6 bases and V 2 bases, and 15 bases lay outside the gene matches. As DNA, the CDR3 is TGCGCCAGCAGTGAGCCAACCTTCATAGCGGGAGAAACGGATACGCAGTATTTT. Amino acid sequence: CASSEPTFIAGETDTQYF.

This chain links TRBV25-1 with TRBJ2-1; no clear D gene. The CDR3 is 14 residues long. V shed 8 bases and J shed 5 bases, with 16 bases lying between them. Germline V gene sequence: CDR1 MGHDK, CDR2 SYGVNS. The CDR3 coding sequence is TGTGCCAGCCCCGCCGGGCGAGAAGACAATGAGCAGTTCTTC. This translates into CASPAGREDNEQFF.

This clone was seen a few times. V usage is TRBV11-2 and J usage is TRBJ2-7; 10 bases match TRBD1. Per the germline V gene, CDR1 is SGHAT and CDR2 is FQNNGV. Unmatched junction bases numbered 8, after V lost 2 bases and J lost 7 bases. This CDR3 is built from 15 residues. The CDR3 DNA reads as TGTGCCAGCAGCTTATCTGAGACAGGGGGCTGGGAGCAGTACTTC. It specifies CASSLSETGGWEQYF.

This clone came up once. The CDR3 DNA is TGTGCCAGCAGCCTTTCGGGTTTGGGGCCTGAAGCTTTCTTT. Translated, it gives CASSLSGLGPEAFF. V and J are TRBV13 and TRBJ1-1, with a possible D match to TRBD1 (5 bases). Germline V gene lookup returns CDR1 PRHDT and CDR2 FYEKMQ (reference sequence). Deletions cut 5 bases from V and 6 bases from J, with 16 bases between. The CDR3 consists of 14 residues.

The chain is built from TRBV11-1 and TRBJ2-7; TRBD2 matches 11 bases. Per germline, CDR1 SGHAT and CDR2 FQDESV (reference sequence). After removal of 2 bases from V and 2 bases from J, the junction contained 2 bases not matched to a gene. The CDR3 has 15 amino acids. The CDR3 DNA reads as TGTGCCAGCAGCTTAACACTAGCGGGAGCCTACGAGCAGTACTTC. It translates to CASSLTLAGAYEQYF.

The chain uses TRBV4-1 and TRBJ2-1, with no clear D. CDR1 MGHRA and CDR2 YSYEKL come from the germline V gene. The CDR3 is made up of 14 amino acids. Trimming took off 0 bases at V and 6 bases at J, with 9 bases between the two ends. For the CDR3, the DNA is TGCGCCAGCAGCCAAGATCGCAGCCTCAATGAGCAGTTCTTC. This encodes CASSQDRSLNEQFF.

The chain employs TRBV13 and TRBJ2-1; 7 bases fit TRBD2. Per the germline V gene, CDR1 is PRHDT and CDR2 is FYEKMQ (reference sequence). The CDR3 contains 13 residues. J lost 8 bases, V lost 5 bases, and 6 bases had no gene match. CDR3 region: CASSARLAHEQFF. The DNA for the CDR3 is TGTGCCAGCAGCGCCCGACTAGCCCATGAGCAGTTCTTC.

This clone was seen only once. CDR3 bases: TGTGCCAGTAGTCCACAGGATAGCTACGAGCAGTACTTC. It yields the protein CASSPQDSYEQYF. V usage is TRBV19 and J usage is TRBJ2-7; D may be TRBD1 (5 bases). The CDR3 sequence is 13 residues long. Germline V CDR1 and CDR2: LNHDA, SQIVND (reference sequence). Trimming cost V 5 bases and J 3 bases, with 11 bases left between them.

V gene TRBV7-8 combines with J gene TRBJ2-5, with 15 bases matching TRBD2. Trimming cost V 0 bases and J 5 bases; bases outside gene matches: 19. Germline assignment: CDR1 SGHVS and CDR2 FQNEAQ. CDR3 length: 22 residues. CDR3 bases: TGTGCCAGCAGCTTAGCCGCCGGGGGGAGAAGGACTAGCGGGAGGGCCTGGGAGACCCAGTACTTC. It codes for CASSLAAGGRRTSGRAWETQYF.